This T cell receptor beta chain is from a study of human T cells and chemical hapten exposure. CDR3 size: 12 residues. Trimming removed 5 bases at V and 7 bases at J, with 12 bases between. The germline CDR1 and CDR2 sequences are DFQATT and SNEGSKA (reference sequence). The study, taken as a whole, reports: Expanded TCRs grouped into significantly more large CDR3 similarity clusters than controls produced.

MiXCR, run by TCRdb on the RACE reads, gives a single entry per CDR3 protein. Among more than 90,000 distinct CDR3 sequences, about 11% were seen once, and the ten largest hold roughly 2.2%. Of note for this clonotype: Its antigen remains unknown.

This sample's time point: patch test 1, 2 weeks after DPC sensitization. Treatment: therapeutic diphenylcyclopropenone sensitization with weekly scalp DPC. The source was whole blood, collected in connection with sensitization to the hapten diphenylcyclopropenone (DPC). The receptor was derived from a man in his forties with alopecia areata. Some clones in this sample may be carry-over from other donors' samples. J is TRBJ2-1 and V is TRBV20-1; D remains ambiguous. DNA for the CDR3: TGCAGTGCTGGCCGGCCAGCTAATGAGCAGTTCTTC. This gives the protein CSAGRPANEQFF.